These 10 T cell receptor beta chains were sequenced from one sample in a study of T cell responses to AZD1222 COVID-19 vaccine. Data came from immunoSEQ multiplex PCR; TCRdb stores just in-frame clones and leaves some out. Of around 140,000 clones listed, roughly 92% are singletons. The source was peripheral blood, collected on day 0 of AZD1222 vaccination. The receptors were sampled from an adult in good health.

CDR3 nucleotides: TGTGCCAGCAGCGTAGTATCGGGGGACGGCTACACCTTC. The encoded protein is CASSVVSGDGYTF. The gene calls are TRBV7-2 and TRBJ1-2, with D maybe TRBD1 (5 bases). The CDR3 totals 13 residues. CDR1 SGHTA and CDR2 FQGNSA come from the germline V gene. Trimming left V 5 bases short and J 8 bases short, with 15 bases between.

The chain links TRBV5-1 to TRBJ1-2; D might be TRBD1 (5 bases). The ends were cut back, 2 bases at V and 10 bases at J, with 15 bases in the middle. This CDR3 contains 13 residues. Germline assignment: CDR1 SGHRS and CDR2 YFSETQ. The CDR3, as DNA: TGCGCCAGCAGCTTAACGGAAGAGGGGAACTACACCTTC. It yields the protein CASSLTEEGNYTF.

This chain uses TRBV11-1 with TRBJ2-1; unclear D gene. The CDR3 covers 12 residues. Germline V CDR1 and CDR2: SGHAT, FQDESV (reference sequence). V lost 1 base to trimming and J lost 11 bases, with 9 bases between them. CDR3 coding DNA: TGTGCCAGCAGCTTAGGGGGTCCACAGCAGTTCTTC. Its protein is CASSLGGPQQFF. The full variable domain, its missing parts supplied by reference TRBV11-1 and TRBJ2-1, is EAEVAQSPRYKITEKSQAVAFWCDPISGHATLYWYRQILGQGPELLVQFQDESVVDDSQLPKDRFSAERLKGVDSTLKIQPAELGDSAMYLCASSLGGPQQFFGPGTRLTVL.

The chain uses TRBV4-1 and TRBJ2-1; 7 nucleotides align to TRBD2. The CDR3 has 14 amino acids. Per germline, CDR1 MGHRA and CDR2 YSYEKL. The junction had 7 bases not matched to a gene; V was cut back by 4 bases and J by 7 bases. CDR3 nucleotide sequence: TGCGCCAGCAGCCTGCACTACGGGAGGAATGAGCAGTTCTTC. Its translation: CASSLHYGRNEQFF.

V usage is TRBV20-1 and J usage is TRBJ2-7; D could derive from TRBD1 or TRBD2 (5 bases each). V dropped 5 bases and J dropped 5 bases, with 10 bases sitting between them. Germline CDR1 reads DFQATT; CDR2 reads SNEGSKA (reference sequence). This CDR3 is built from 11 residues. The CDR3 here is CSARGRHEQYF. The CDR3 nucleotides read TGCAGTGCTCGGGGCCGGCACGAGCAGTACTTC.

The chain recombines TRBV7-2 with TRBJ2-6; D is unresolved. Germline-derived CDR1 and CDR2 are SGHTA and FQGNSA. The ends were cut back, 5 bases at V and 12 bases at J, with 17 bases in the middle. The CDR3 consists of 14 residues. CDR3 in DNA: TGTGCCAGCAGCAAAAGACCCCTCATTGGCGTCCTGACTTTC. This translates into CASSKRPLIGVLTF.

This chain joins TRBV4-1 and TRBJ1-1; a possible D gene is TRBD1 (6 bases). CDR3 size: 16 residues. CDR1 is MGHRA and CDR2 is YSYEKL in the germline V gene. Trimming removed 2 bases from V and 1 base from J, with 14 bases in between. CDR3 protein: CASSQRGRGRNTEAFF. CDR3 bases: TGCGCCAGCAGCCAAAGGGGGAGGGGGAGGAACACTGAAGCTTTCTTT.

This chain connects TRBV5-1 to TRBJ2-3; D unclear. V lost 0 bases and J 2 bases, leaving 10 bases between the germline ends. The CDR3 is 15 residues long. From germline, CDR1 is SGHRS and CDR2 YFSETQ. CDR3 protein: CASSLGWGFTDTQYF. The CDR3 region has the DNA TGCGCCAGCAGCTTGGGATGGGGATTCACAGATACGCAGTATTTT. The full variable domain, completed using reference TRBV5-1 and TRBJ2-3, is KAGVTQTPRYLIKTRGQQVTLSCSPISGHRSVSWYQQTPGQGLQFLFEYFSETQRNKGNFPGRFSGRQFSNSRSEMNVSTLELGDSALYLCASSLGWGFTDTQYFGPGTRLTVL.

DNA for the CDR3: TGCAGCGTTGAAGGGGGGTCTAGCAACTTCCCGGTCACAGATACGCAGTATTTT. Translation gives CSVEGGSSNFPVTDTQYF. J is TRBJ2-3 and V is TRBV29-1; possibly TRBD1 or TRBD2 for D (5 bases each). The CDR3 totals 18 residues. The V and J ends lost 1 base and 2 bases respectively, with 22 bases between them. From germline, CDR1 is SQVTM and CDR2 ANQGSEA.

V and J are TRBV27 and TRBJ2-2; 7 bases fit TRBD1. Germline V gene data show CDR1 as MNHEY and CDR2 as SMNVEV (reference sequence). This CDR3 has 15 residues. The trim removed 6 bases at V and 4 bases at J, leaving 8 bases unmatched. The chain's CDR3 is CASSSGTALTGELFF. The CDR3 DNA reads TGTGCCAGCAGCTCCGGGACAGCCCTCACCGGGGAGCTGTTTTTT.